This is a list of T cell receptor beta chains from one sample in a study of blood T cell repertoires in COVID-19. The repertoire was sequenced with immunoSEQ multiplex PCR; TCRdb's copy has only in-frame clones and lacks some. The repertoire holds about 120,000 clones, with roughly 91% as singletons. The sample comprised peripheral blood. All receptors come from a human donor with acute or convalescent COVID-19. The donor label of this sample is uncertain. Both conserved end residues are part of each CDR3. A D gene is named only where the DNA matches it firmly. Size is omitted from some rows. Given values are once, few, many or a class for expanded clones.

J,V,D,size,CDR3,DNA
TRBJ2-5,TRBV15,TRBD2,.,CATSRNSGGIETQYF,TGTGCCACCAGCAGAAATAGCGGGGGGATAGAGACCCAGTACTTC
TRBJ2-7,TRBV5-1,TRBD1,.,CASSWDRNYEQYF,TGCGCCAGCAGCTGGGACAGAAACTACGAGCAGTACTTC
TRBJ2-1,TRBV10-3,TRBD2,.,CAISEPGTQTSGSAYNEQFF,TGTGCCATCAGCGAGCCGGGGACCCAGACTAGCGGGAGCGCCTACAATGAGCAGTTCTTC
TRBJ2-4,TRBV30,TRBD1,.,CAWSVATGRTIQYF,TGTGCCTGGAGTGTAGCGACAGGGCGTACCATTCAGTACTTC
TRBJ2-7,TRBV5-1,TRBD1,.,CASSFRQGLSYEQYF,TGCGCCAGCAGCTTCCGACAGGGGCTCTCCTACGAGCAGTACTTC
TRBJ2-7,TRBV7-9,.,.,CASSWAGSSYEQYF,TGTGCCAGCAGCTGGGCGGGCAGCTCCTACGAGCAGTACTTC
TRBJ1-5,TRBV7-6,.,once,CASSQGTRGGNQPQHF,TGTGCCAGCAGCCAAGGAACGAGGGGGGGAAATCAGCCCCAGCATTTT
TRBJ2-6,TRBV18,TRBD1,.,CASSPPRTGGRSGANVLTF,TGTGCCAGCTCACCACCGAGGACAGGGGGCAGGTCTGGGGCCAACGTCCTGACTTTC
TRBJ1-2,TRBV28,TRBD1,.,CASRIQGAGYGYTF,TGTGCCAGCAGGATACAGGGGGCAGGCTATGGCTACACCTTC
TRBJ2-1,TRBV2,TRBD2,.,CASSEIAGGGYNEQFF,TGTGCCAGCAGTGAAATAGCGGGGGGCGGATACAATGAGCAGTTCTTC
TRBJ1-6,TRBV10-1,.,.,CASSTRELVSGLDSPLHF,TGCGCCAGCAGCACAAGAGAACTTGTTTCTGGGCTTGATTCACCCCTCCACTTT
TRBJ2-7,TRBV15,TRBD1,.,CATSRDLDRSYEQYF,TGTGCCACCAGCAGAGATTTGGACAGGTCCTACGAGCAGTACTTC
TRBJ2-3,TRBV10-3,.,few,CAISGSGTDTQYF,TGTGCCATCAGTGGGTCCGGCACAGATACGCAGTATTTT
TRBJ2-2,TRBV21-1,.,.,CATRHGDRGTGELFF,TGTGCCACCAGGCACGGGGACAGGGGTACCGGGGAGCTGTTTTTT
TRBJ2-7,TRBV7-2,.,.,CASSPGTQSYEQYF,TGTGCCAGCAGTCCCGGGACTCAATCCTACGAGCAGTACTTC
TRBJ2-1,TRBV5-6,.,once,CASSLRAWEQFF,TGTGCCAGCAGCCTAAGAGCGTGGGAGCAGTTCTTC
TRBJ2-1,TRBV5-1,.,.,CASSLALENNEQFF,TGCGCCAGCAGCTTGGCGCTAGAAAACAATGAGCAGTTCTTC
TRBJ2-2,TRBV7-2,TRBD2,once,CASSSPGTSVGELFF,TGTGCCAGCAGCTCCCCCGGGACTAGCGTCGGGGAGCTGTTTTTT
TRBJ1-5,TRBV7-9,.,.,CASSSSGTYNQPQHF,TGTGCCAGCAGTTCCTCCGGGACATACAATCAGCCCCAGCATTTT
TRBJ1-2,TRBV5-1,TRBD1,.,CASSKGQGTGYTF,TGCGCCAGCAGCAAGGGACAGGGGACCGGCTACACCTTC
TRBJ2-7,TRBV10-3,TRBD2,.,CAISETAGGLGEQYF,TGTGCCATCAGTGAAACGGCGGGAGGGCTGGGCGAGCAGTACTTC
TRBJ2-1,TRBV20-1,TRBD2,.,CSASYSGGRNEQFF,TGCAGTGCTAGTTATAGCGGGGGTAGGAATGAGCAGTTCTTC
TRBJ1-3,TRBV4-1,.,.,CASSPQFPGAGNTIYF,TGCGCCAGCAGCCCCCAGTTTCCAGGGGCTGGAAACACCATATATTTT
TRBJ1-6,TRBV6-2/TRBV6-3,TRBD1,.,CASSWDRVNSPLHF,TGTGCCAGCAGTTGGGACAGGGTTAATTCACCCCTCCACTTT
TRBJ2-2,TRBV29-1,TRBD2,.,CSVSGLVDQISTGELFF,TGCAGCGTTTCAGGACTAGTGGATCAAATAAGCACCGGGGAGCTGTTTTTT
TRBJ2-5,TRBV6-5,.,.,CASSYSKGAGWGTQYF,TGTGCCAGCAGTTACTCGAAAGGGGCGGGGTGGGGGACCCAGTACTTC
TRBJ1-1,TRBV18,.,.,CASSQGENTEAFF,TGTGCCAGCTCACAGGGGGAGAACACTGAAGCTTTCTTT
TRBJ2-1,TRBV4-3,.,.,CASSQEHGGAAYNEQFF,TGCGCCAGCAGCCAAGAACATGGCGGGGCCGCCTACAATGAGCAGTTCTTC
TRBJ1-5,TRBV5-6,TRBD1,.,CASSLGGQGLINQPQHF,TGTGCCAGCAGCTTGGGAGGACAGGGTCTTATCAATCAGCCCCAGCATTTT
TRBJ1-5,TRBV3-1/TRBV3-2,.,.,CASSPQIIVGGQPQHF,TGTGCCAGCAGTCCACAAATTATAGTGGGGGGTCAGCCCCAGCATTTT
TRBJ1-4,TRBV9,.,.,CASSVTTGMSNEKLFF,TGTGCCAGCAGCGTTACCACAGGGATGTCTAATGAAAAACTGTTTTTT
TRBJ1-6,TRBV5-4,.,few,CASSIRGFSPLHF,TGTGCCAGCAGCATAAGAGGGTTTTCACCCCTCCACTTT
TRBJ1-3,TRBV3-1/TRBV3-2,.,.,CASSQDTGAGNTIYF,TGTGCCAGCAGCCAAGATACGGGTGCTGGAAACACCATATATTTT